The source of this T cell receptor beta chain is a study of shared clonotypes between healthy human individuals. Per germline, CDR1 SGHAT and CDR2 FQDESV (reference sequence). Deletions cut 5 bases from V and 4 bases from J, with 20 bases between. The CDR3 totals 16 residues. Here immunoSEQ multiplex PCR was the method, and the copy in TCRdb shows in-frame clones only, minus some. The sample includes around 2.5 million clones, roughly 93% seen only once; the top ten take roughly 0.36%. Sequencing used naive CD4+ T cells from PBMCs. Subset here: CD45RA+ positively selected. This receptor was identified in a man between 18 and 35 years old in good health. Some clones in this sample may be carry-over from other donors' samples. V and J are TRBV11-1 and TRBJ1-1; no firm D call. Here the CDR3 reads CASSAFLGTLVTEAFF. Written as DNA, the CDR3 is TGTGCCAGCAGCGCCTTTTTGGGTACCCTCGTCACTGAAGCTTTCTTT.